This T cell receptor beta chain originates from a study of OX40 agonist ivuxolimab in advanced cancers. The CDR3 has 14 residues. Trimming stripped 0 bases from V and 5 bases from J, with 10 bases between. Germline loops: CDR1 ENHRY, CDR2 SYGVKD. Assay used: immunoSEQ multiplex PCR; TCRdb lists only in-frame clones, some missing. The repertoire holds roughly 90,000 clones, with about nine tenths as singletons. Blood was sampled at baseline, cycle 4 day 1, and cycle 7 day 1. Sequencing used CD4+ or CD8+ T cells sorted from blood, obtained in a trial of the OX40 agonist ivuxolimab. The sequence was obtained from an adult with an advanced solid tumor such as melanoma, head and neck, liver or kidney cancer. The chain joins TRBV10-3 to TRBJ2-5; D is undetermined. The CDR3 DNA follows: TGTGCCATCAGTGAGTCGTTGACAAGGGAGACCCAGTACTTC. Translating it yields CAISESLTRETQYF.